This TCR beta chain was identified in a study of cytomegalovirus exposure and HLA in healthy donors. This CDR3 contains 14 residues. Trimming pared 3 bases from V and 7 bases from J, leaving 16 bases between. Germline values: CDR1 MNHNS, CDR2 SASEGT. General study results and limits: As was reported, the classifier diagnosed cytomegalovirus status with high specificity and sensitivity.

About this clone: Antigen specificity is unknown.

The PCR had 60 Vbeta and 13 Jbeta primers. Sequenced by immunoSEQ multiplex PCR; TCRdb stores in-frame clones only, minus some. In the table there are around 190,000 clones, around 82% of which are singletons. The chain employs TRBV6-1 and TRBJ2-7, with a possible D match to TRBD1 (5 bases). The sequenced sample consisted of PBMCs. The clonotype originates from a man aged 55 to 70 in good health and CMV-seronegative. Here the CDR3 DNA reads TGTGCCAGCAGTGACATCGCAGGGTGGGCAGAGCAGTACTTC. This sequence encodes CASSDIAGWAEQYF.